This entry features one T cell receptor beta chain sequence. The table came from immunoSEQ multiplex PCR; TCRdb's copy has only in-frame clones and leaves some out. The sample has under 250,000 clones, 80% to 90% seen once; the top ten hold over 3%. The data were obtained in a study of blood T cell repertoires in COVID-19. Study in general: PBMCs, B-cell-depleted T cells, or T cells were the source of the cDNA or gDNA that made up the material.

V was clipped by 4 bases and J by 5 bases; unmatched bases: 9. Germline CDR1 reads SGHRS; CDR2 reads YFSETQ. This CDR3 has 16 amino acids. The chain carries TRBV5-1 and TRBJ2-5, with TRBD2 identical over 12 bases. The specimen sequenced was PBMCs or T cells enriched from blood (not recorded which). This sequence was found in a woman younger than 35 in a cohort exposed to, infected with or recovered from COVID-19 (not recorded which). The CDR3 sequence: CASSLEGLAGTETQYF. CDR3 nucleotide sequence: TGCGCCAGCAGCCTGGAAGGACTAGCGGGGACGGAGACCCAGTACTTC.